Shown below are 13 T cell receptor beta chains from a single sample sequenced in a study of blood T cells in healthy people across ages. Next came a second PCR, run for roughly 6 to 11 cycles, which used a sample-barcoded 5' primer along with a J-beta primer mix. TCRdb called the 5' RACE reads again in MiXCR, with one record for every CDR3 protein. In the table there are approximately 1,000,000 distinct CDR3 sequences, 35% to 50% of which are singletons. Sequencing was performed on blood. Receptor source: a woman aged 55-69 years in good health.

In this sample, this clonotype turned up a few times. The V call is TRBV11-2, the J call TRBJ2-5; 8 nucleotides line up with TRBD2. CDR3 length equals 15 residues. The J segment lost 1 base and the V segment lost 1 base, leaving 2 bases of the junction unmatched. Germline-derived CDR1 and CDR2 are SGHAT and FQNNGV. This CDR3 reads CASSLVLAVQETQYF. The CDR3 region has the DNA TGTGCCAGCAGCTTAGTACTAGCGGTCCAAGAGACCCAGTACTTC.

This clonotype was seen a few times. The chain joins TRBV24-1 to TRBJ2-7; D possibly corresponds to TRBD2 (5 bases). Trimming removed 0 bases at V and 6 bases at J, with 8 bases between. This CDR3 region has 13 residues. Germline V lookup: CDR1 KGHDR, CDR2 SFDVKD. CDR3: CATSDLEGTEQYF. CDR3 nucleotide sequence: TGTGCCACCAGTGATTTGGAGGGCACCGAGCAGTACTTC.

This clonotype was observed a few times. The CDR3 nucleotides are TGCAGCGTTGAAGGGACAGGGGAATCCTACGAGCAGTACTTC. The encoded protein is CSVEGTGESYEQYF. This sequence joins TRBV29-1 and TRBJ2-7; 9 bases match TRBD1. The CDR3 is 14 amino acids. Unmatched junction bases numbered 2, after V lost 1 base and J lost 1 base. CDR1 is SQVTM, CDR2 ANQGSEA, per germline.

The rearrangement uses TRBV12-3 or TRBV12-4 and TRBJ2-3; TRBD2 is a possible D gene (5 bases). The CDR3 contains 13 residues. V lost 6 bases, J lost 3 bases, and 10 bases lay in between. CDR3 region: CASRAVITDTQYF. CDR3 coding DNA: TGTGCCAGCAGAGCGGTTATTACAGATACGCAGTATTTT.

The V gene is TRBV28, the J gene TRBJ2-1; D possibly corresponds to TRBD2 (6 bases). The CDR3 is 15 residues long. Germline V CDR1 and CDR2: MDHEN, SYDVKM. V was clipped by 3 bases and J by 7 bases, with 16 bases between them. CDR3 amino acids: CASSFKDYLPNEQFF. CDR3 nucleotide sequence: TGTGCCAGCAGTTTTAAGGACTACCTGCCTAATGAGCAGTTCTTC.

In its sample, this clonotype was seen a few times. J is TRBJ2-5 and V is TRBV6-4; TRBD2 agrees at 7 bases. CDR1 and CDR2 from the germline V gene are MRHNA and SNTAGT. This CDR3 spans 15 amino acids. The V gene end was trimmed by 4 bases and the J gene end by 0 bases; junction bases not matched to a gene: 5. This chain's CDR3 is CASSAGGSNQETQYF. In DNA form, the CDR3 reads TGTGCCAGCAGTGCAGGCGGGAGCAACCAAGAGACCCAGTACTTC.

The chain is built from TRBV29-1 and TRBJ1-2; TRBD1 agrees at 7 bases. Per germline, CDR1 SQVTM and CDR2 ANQGSEA. The V segment lost 4 bases and the J segment 4 bases; nucleotides outside the gene matches: 6. The CDR3 spans 13 residues. Written as DNA, the CDR3 is TGCAGCGTTGGCACAGGGGCTGGCTATGGCTACACCTTC. Its translation: CSVGTGAGYGYTF. Drawing the rest from reference TRBV29-1 and TRBJ1-2, the complete variable domain is SAVISQKPSRDICQRGTSLTIQCQVDSQVTMMFWYRQQPGQSLTLIATANQGSEATYESGFVIDKFPISRPNLTFSTLTVSNMSPEDSSIYLCSVGTGAGYGYTFGSGTRLTVV.

A remark on this clonotype: A much larger clonotype is one base distant, so this may be a read error. The rearrangement links TRBV12-3 or TRBV12-4 to TRBJ2-3, with 12 bases identical to TRBD2. The CDR3 length is 18 residues. The CDR3 is CASKLGLAGGRATGTQYF. DNA of the CDR3: TGTGCCAGCAAACTCGGCCTAGCGGGAGGGAGGGCTACAGGTACGCAGTATTTT.

J is TRBJ2-1 and V is TRBV2; 7 nucleotides line up with TRBD1. The CDR3 length is 17 residues. V shed 3 bases and J 10 bases; nucleotides not matched to a gene: 18. From germline, CDR1 is SNHLY and CDR2 FYNNEI. The CDR3 reads CASSDSGQEPFPYEQFF. The DNA of the CDR3 is TGTGCCAGCAGTGACTCTGGACAGGAACCCTTCCCCTACGAGCAGTTCTTC.

The count of this clonotype is one. The chain links TRBV11-3 to TRBJ2-3; 9 bases line up with TRBD2. V was pared by 1 base and J by 4 bases, with 6 bases of the junction left unmatched. The germline V gene encodes CDR1 SGHNT and CDR2 YENEEA. This CDR3 has 16 amino acids. Written as DNA, the CDR3 is TGTGCCAGCAGCTTAGGTCGCGGGAGGGCCCCAGATACGCAGTATTTT. It translates to CASSLGRGRAPDTQYF.

In this sample, this clonotype turned up a few times. This chain connects TRBV15 to TRBJ2-1; D gene uncertain. Germline V gene data show CDR1 as LNHNV and CDR2 as YYDKDF (reference sequence). Deletions cut 0 bases from V and 6 bases from J, with 15 bases between. The CDR3 runs 16 residues. This CDR3 reads CATSRDRVTGANEQFF. In DNA, the CDR3 is TGTGCCACCAGCAGAGATAGAGTCACGGGCGCCAATGAGCAGTTCTTC.

This clonotype was recorded a few times. CDR3 DNA: TGCAGTGCCGATCCGACAGGGCAAGAGACCCAGTACTTC. It is translated as CSADPTGQETQYF. V usage is TRBV20-1 and J usage is TRBJ2-5; 7 bases are a match to TRBD1. The CDR3 is made up of 13 amino acids. V dropped 6 bases and J dropped 2; count of bases not matched to a gene: 6. Germline lookup yields CDR1 DFQATT and CDR2 SNEGSKA (reference sequence).

The chain couples TRBV5-4 to TRBJ2-6; D is undetermined. The CDR3 runs to 16 residues. The germline V gene has CDR1 SGHNT and CDR2 YYREEE (reference sequence). The germline V and J ends were trimmed by 9 bases and 1 base, with 17 bases remaining between them. The CDR3 region has the DNA TGTGCCACCCAAGCGCCCTCCGTATCTGGGGCCAACGTCCTGACTTTC. Amino acids: CATQAPSVSGANVLTF.